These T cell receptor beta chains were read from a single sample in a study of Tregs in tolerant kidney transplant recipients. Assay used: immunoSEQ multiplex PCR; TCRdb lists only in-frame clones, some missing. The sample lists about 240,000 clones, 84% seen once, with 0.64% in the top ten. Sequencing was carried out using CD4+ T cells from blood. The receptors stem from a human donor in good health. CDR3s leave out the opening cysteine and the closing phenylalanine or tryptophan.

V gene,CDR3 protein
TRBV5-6,ASSFQTGLDEKLF
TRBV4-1,ASSRSGQTEAF
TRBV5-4,ASSLGARSTEAF
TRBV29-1,SFRRGRDTGELF
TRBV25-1,ASSGDRGLF
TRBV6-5,ASSSQGLAFYEQY
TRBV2,ARGGGAHQPQH
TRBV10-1,ASSESGRGEQY
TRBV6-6,ASSSGTGLHEQY
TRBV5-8,ASTLGGLGSEQY
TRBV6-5,ASNRDGSYEQY
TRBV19,ASTGGVAANTGELF
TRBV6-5,ASATGLYSNQPQH
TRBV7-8,ASSPPNGMNTEAF
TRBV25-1,ASSEPGSLPEQF
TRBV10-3,AISDGNTEAF
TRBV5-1,ASSLVFMVDRGDGYT
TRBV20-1,SAGYEQY
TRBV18,ASSQGGAANYGYT
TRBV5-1,ASSFSGGYGYT
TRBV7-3,ASSSITGTGAQETQY
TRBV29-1,SGLKPPYEQY
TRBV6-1,ASTLGPNTEAF
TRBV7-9,ASSLDQLTVGAF
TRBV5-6,ASSLAAALGNTIY
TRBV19,ASSIPGRAYEQY
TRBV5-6,ASSLVLGGGYT
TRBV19,ASSIAQGTDTQY
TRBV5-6,ASSLFPTATNEKLF
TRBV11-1,ASSLTDTNNSPLH
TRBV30,AWKREGRETQY
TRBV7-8,ASSLADFGRRGTEAF
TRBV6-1,ASTYSGLGGNEQF
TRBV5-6,ASSPSTTNEKLF
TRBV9,ASSVDLSGGAKDTQY
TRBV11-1,ASSSPGQPPGYT
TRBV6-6,ASSYQAVGSVKTQY
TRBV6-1,ASSGQGRDQPQH